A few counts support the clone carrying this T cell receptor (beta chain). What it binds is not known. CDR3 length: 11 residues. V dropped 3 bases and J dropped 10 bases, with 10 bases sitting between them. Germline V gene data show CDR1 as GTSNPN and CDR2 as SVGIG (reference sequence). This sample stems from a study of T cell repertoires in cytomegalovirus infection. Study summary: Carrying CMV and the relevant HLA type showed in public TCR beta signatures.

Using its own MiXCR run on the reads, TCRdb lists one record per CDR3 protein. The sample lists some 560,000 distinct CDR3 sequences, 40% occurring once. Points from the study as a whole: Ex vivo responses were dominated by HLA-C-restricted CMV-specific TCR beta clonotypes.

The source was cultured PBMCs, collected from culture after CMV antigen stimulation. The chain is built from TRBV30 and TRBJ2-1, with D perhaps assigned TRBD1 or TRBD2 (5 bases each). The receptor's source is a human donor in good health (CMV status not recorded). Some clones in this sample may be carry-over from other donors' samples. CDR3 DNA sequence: TGTGCCTGGAGCGTTGGGGGAGAGCAGTTCTTC. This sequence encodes CAWSVGGEQFF.